This is a list of T cell receptor beta chains from one sample in a study of T and B cells in COVID-19 patients. Each CDR3 protein is one row after TCRdb ran MiXCR on the multiplex PCR reads. The table shows some 8,400 distinct CDR3 sequences, with roughly a quarter occurring only once. The sample was blood. The receptors were sampled from a human donor who had recovered from COVID-19. Each CDR3 is given with its conserved first and last residue. Fields, in order: D gene, J gene, clone size, V gene, CDR3 DNA, CDR3 protein. D genes are given only for firm matches. The listing skips clone size in some rows; elsewhere it reads once, few, many or a size class.

TRBD2 TRBJ2-3 medium-sized TRBV19 TGTGCCAGTAGTAGGGCGGGGGAACCCACAGATACGCAGTATTTT CASSRAGEPTDTQYF
- TRBJ2-7 - TRBV5-1 TGCGCCAGCAGCGACGGGCCCCTTAACGAGCAGTACTTC CASSDGPLNEQYF
- TRBJ2-3 few TRBV20-1 TGCAGTGCTAGAGATTTTCGAGGGACTGTAAGCACAGATACGCAGTATTTT CSARDFRGTVSTDTQYF
- TRBJ2-7 medium-sized TRBV29-1 TGCAGCGCCCGGGTTGGAGGGGCGGACGAGCAGTACTTC CSARVGGADEQYF
TRBD2 TRBJ2-1 - TRBV11-2 TGTGCCAGCAGCTTGTTAGCGGGGGGGCCCAATGAGCAGTTCTTC CASSLLAGGPNEQFF
- TRBJ2-1 few TRBV20-1 TGCAGTGCTAGAGATTCTGCAGGGGTTACCTACAATGAGCAGTTCTTC CSARDSAGVTYNEQFF
- TRBJ2-3 many TRBV6-6 TGTGCCAGCAGTTACGGACTTCTCGGGGGCACAGATACGCAGTATTTT CASSYGLLGGTDTQYF
TRBD1 TRBJ2-7 - TRBV28 TGTGCCAGCAGCGGGACAGGCGAGGTGCGGATCCTGACCTACGAGCAGTACTTC CASSGTGEVRILTYEQYF
TRBD1 TRBJ2-6 - TRBV7-2 TGTGCCAGCAGCTTCTCAGGGGGCGGGGCTGGGGCCAACGTCCTGACTTTC CASSFSGGGAGANVLTF
- TRBJ2-1 medium-sized TRBV6-5 TGTGCCAGCATCAGAACTGGAGGAGGGGATGAGCAGTTCTTC CASIRTGGGDEQFF
TRBD1 TRBJ1-1 many TRBV27 TGTGCCAGCAGTCTTTACAGGGGAGGCACTGAAGCTTTCTTT CASSLYRGGTEAFF
TRBD1 TRBJ1-4 few TRBV6-1 TGTGCCAGCACCCCGAGGGGGGGGACAGGGGTTGAAAAACTGTTTTTT CASTPRGGTGVEKLFF
- TRBJ2-1 medium-sized TRBV6-1 TGTGCCAGCAGTGAAGCGGGGTGGTCCTACAATGAGCAGTTCTTC CASSEAGWSYNEQFF
TRBD2 TRBJ2-1 many TRBV24-1 TGTGCCACCAGTGATAGCGGGAGAAACAATGAGCAGTTCTTC CATSDSGRNNEQFF
- TRBJ2-7 few TRBV5-1 TGCGCCAGCAGCTTGGTCCCCCTGGACTACGAGCAGTACTTC CASSLVPLDYEQYF
TRBD1 TRBJ2-3 - TRBV20-1 TGCAGTGCTTTCGACAGGGGGCCCACAGATACGCAGTATTTT CSAFDRGPTDTQYF
- TRBJ2-3 - TRBV20-1 TGCAGTGCTCAACTAGGGGGGAAGAGTCCAGATACGCAGTATTTT CSAQLGGKSPDTQYF
TRBD1 TRBJ1-1 medium-sized TRBV19 TGTGCCAGTAGGAACCCCCCGGGACAGGGAGGAACTGAAGCTTTCTTT CASRNPPGQGGTEAFF
TRBD2 TRBJ2-1 medium-sized TRBV18 TGTGCCAGCTCACCACTAGCGGGAGCCGATGAGCAGTTCTTC CASSPLAGADEQFF
TRBD2 TRBJ2-1 - TRBV29-1 TGCAGCGTTCTGCGGGAGAACAATGAGCAGTTCTTC CSVLRENNEQFF
- TRBJ1-6 - TRBV20-1 TGCAGTGCTAGAGATCAGGCAGGATACTCCTATAATTCACCCCTCCACTTT CSARDQAGYSYNSPLHF
- TRBJ1-5 medium-sized TRBV6-6 TGTGCCAGCAGAGCAGGTGGGCAGCCCCAGCATTTT CASRAGGQPQHF
TRBD2 TRBJ2-2 medium-sized TRBV19 TGTGCCAGTAGCAAATTGTCCGGGACTATAGAGACCGGGGAGCTGTTTTTT CASSKLSGTIETGELFF
- TRBJ1-2 medium-sized TRBV19 TGTGCCAGTAGTATCTGGTCCGGGCCCTCGGACTATGGCTACACCTTC CASSIWSGPSDYGYTF
TRBD1 TRBJ2-7 - TRBV4-3 TGCGCCAGCAGCCAAGGGACAGGGACCTGGGAGCAGTACTTC CASSQGTGTWEQYF
TRBD2 TRBJ2-5 medium-sized TRBV19 TGTGCCAGTAGTGCCACGACTAGCGGGGAAAGGTCCCAGTACTTC CASSATTSGERSQYF